What follows describes a single T cell receptor beta chain. This clonotype was counted at least ten times. Its antigen remains undetermined. Base qualities are not at hand, and no much larger clone is one base apart. Graves' hyperthyroidism was defined as stable when no progression to ophthalmopathy occurred over 18 months of follow-up. Hyperthyroidism patients were newly diagnosed, had a disease duration of under 2 months, and were aged 18 to 65 years. Any patient with an uncontrolled infection, another autoimmune disease, pregnancy or lactation was excluded. Diagnoses were based on clinical symptoms, serum thyroxine and TRAb, thyroid ultrasound and orbital computed tomography. PBMCs were isolated from 8 to 10 ml of fresh peripheral blood by Ficoll-Paque density gradient centrifugation. Trizol reagent was used to extract total RNA, and RNA quality was then checked on an Agilent 2100 Bioanalyzer. The CDR3, from cysteine to phenylalanine, totals 21 residues. Left in the record is the CDR3 DNA by itself, 63 bases read in frame from the first base. The germline ends are 23 bases apart after V is trimmed by 1 base and J by 1 base. Per the germline V gene, MDHEN is the CDR1 and SYDVKM is the CDR2.

The sample comes from a study of T cells in Graves' hyperthyroidism and ophthalmopathy (dated by TCRdb to between 2019 and 2020). For context, the study as a whole: Peripheral blood samples were taken at the time of initial diagnosis, prior to any treatment. The 90 to 100 discovery patients were randomly divided into training and test sets at a 7:3 ratio. After blood sampling, hyperthyroidism patients were treated with methimazole at a starting dose of 30 mg daily, and ophthalmopathy patients were treated with high-dose intravenous methylprednisolone. TCR V-J signatures able to tell the groups apart were searched for in a discovery cohort of 95 or so patients, of whom fewer than 45 had Graves' ophthalmopathy and about 60 had stable Graves' hyperthyroidism. Prospective prediction of ophthalmopathy was tested in an independent validation cohort of approximately 19 hyperthyroidism patients and 17 patients who later progressed to ophthalmopathy. The paper reports TCR Vbeta CDR3 sequencing of approximately 130 peripheral blood samples: approximately 43 ophthalmopathy, 75 to 80 hyperthyroidism and around 17 progressor patients. Thyroid tissue and blood T-cell repertoires from six Graves' hyperthyroidism patients were also compared in the study.

Paper-wide results and their limitations: In validation, the model predicted progression to ophthalmopathy with 65% to 71% sensitivity and around 72% specificity, a median of about 6 months before onset. Ophthalmopathy was separated from stable hyperthyroidism by a 13 V-J signature model, with 85% to 90% sensitivity and roughly 84% specificity obtained in cross-validation and 80%/75% obtained in testing. No statistical method was used to fix the sample size in advance, and group allocation was not hidden from the investigators. Most expanded thyroid clonotypes (frequency above 0.001) were also found in blood, which suggests that blood repertoires may mirror thyroid immune responses.

The TCR beta CDR3 regions were amplified from the RNA transcripts. A first-round RT-PCR of the TCR CDR3 used the HTBI primer set with the Qiagen OneStep RT-PCR kit. A second multiplex PCR round built the libraries, followed by size selection and purification. Libraries were sequenced paired-end with 100 bp reads on an Illumina HiSeq2000. The study's processing was this. SOAPnuke was used to process the raw data, throwing out any read that contained adapters or uncalled bases, had a mean Phred below 15, or lacked an exact constant-primer or identifier match. High-quality paired reads were merged using COPE v1.2.5, and each unique nucleotide sequence was defined as a clonotype. MiTCR v1.1 was used to align the clonotypes against IMGT TRBV, TRBD and TRBJ reference segments. Only V-J combinations with frequency above 0.0001, covering 99% to 99.2% of repertoires, were analysed. The TCS score was defined as the ratio of F50 (clonal expansion) to E x V (chaos), calculated using BLOSUM62-based TCRdist between CDR3 peptides within each V-J. Welch's t-statistics and random forest reduced some 510 V-J features to around 14, which were used in a naive Bayes classifier (R e1071). TCRdb reworked the public reads: Q25 trimming with fastp, MiXCR clone assembly, productive beta chains retained. Identical CDR3 protein sequences are pooled into one entry, listed with their most common genes and DNA. These V and J calls rely on TCRdb rather than the paper's analysis. This sample is represented by more than 500,000 distinct CDR3 sequences; around 13% of them were singletons. The leading ten clones occupy over 11% of the sample.

Sequencing used blood. Here the chain combines TRBV28 and TRBJ2-6; TRBD1 might be the D gene, on 6 matching bases. This receptor was identified in a woman aged 40 to 50 with Graves' hyperthyroidism. The sequenced DNA is TGTGCCAGCAGTTTATACCTTTCATATGGGACACGAGATTCTGGGGCCAACGTCCTGACTTTC. Its translation is CASSLYLSYGTRDSGANVLTF.